This entry lists 8 T cell receptor beta chains sequenced from one sample in a study of Ad26.COV2.S vaccination and SARS-CoV-2 variants. Described treatment: some 20 received Ad26.COV2.S at low or high dose, single or two shots; about 5 received placebo; per-sample allocation not given. Following the first vaccine or placebo injection, samples were taken on day 63. Profiling relied on immunoSEQ multiplex PCR, and the TCRdb table lists in-frame clones only, not all of them. The sample includes over 300,000 clones, 83% of them seen just once. Sequencing used peripheral blood, obtained in a trial of Ad26.COV2.S vaccine versus placebo. All receptors derive from a person aged 18 to 65 who received the Ad26.COV2.S COVID-19 vaccine or a placebo.

The CDR3 region is CASSLFREAGNTIYF. The CDR3 DNA reads as TGTGCCAGCAGTCTTTTCAGGGAGGCTGGAAACACCATATATTTT. The chain employs TRBV6-5 and TRBJ1-3; a possible D gene is TRBD1 (5 bases). The V end was cut by 5 bases, the J end by 2 bases, with 13 bases between. This CDR3 spans 15 amino acids. Germline V CDR1 and CDR2: MNHEY, SVGAGI.

V is TRBV12-3 or TRBV12-4 and J is TRBJ1-5; TRBD1 matches at 7 bases. V dropped 5 bases and J dropped 15; count of bases not matched to a gene: 10. The CDR3 length is 12 residues. CDR3 nucleotides: TGTGCCAGCAGTGACGGACAGGACTTTCCGCATTTT. Residues: CASSDGQDFPHF.

CDR3 region: CASRAGGAGGFNEQFF. CDR3 bases: TGTGCCAGCAGGGCAGGCGGAGCGGGAGGATTTAATGAGCAGTTCTTC. The chain links TRBV11-2 to TRBJ2-1; 9 positions agree with TRBD2. Per germline, CDR1 SGHAT and CDR2 FQNNGV. After removal of 6 bases from V and 7 bases from J, the junction contained 13 bases not matched to a gene. CDR3 length equals 16 residues.

This chain connects TRBV7-2 to TRBJ2-7; TRBD1 agrees at 8 bases. Per germline, CDR1 SGHTA and CDR2 FQGNSA. The V and J ends lost 5 bases and 5 bases, in that order; junction bases with no gene match: 8. The CDR3 has 14 amino acids. CDR3 in amino acids: CASSIRTGSNEQYF. CDR3 bases: TGTGCCAGCAGCATAAGGACAGGGTCAAACGAGCAGTACTTC.

This chain joins TRBV7-2 and TRBJ1-5, with 7 bases lining up with TRBD1. The CDR3 extends over 13 amino acids. V lost 10 bases and J lost 1; bases outside the gene matches: 4. Germline CDR1 and CDR2: SGHTA and FQGNSA. In DNA form, the CDR3 reads TGTGCCACCTCCAGGGGGAGCAATCAGCCCCAGCATTTT. It translates to CATSRGSNQPQHF.

This clone was counted a few times. The sample has other DNA sequences that encode this CDR3 too. The rearrangement links TRBV7-6 to TRBJ1-1; no clear D gene. This CDR3 spans 13 amino acids. Trimming left V 2 bases short and J 0 bases short, with 4 bases between. Germline V CDR1 and CDR2: SGHVS, FNYEAQ. CDR3 sequence (DNA): TGTGCCAGCAGCTTATCCGTGAACACTGAAGCTTTCTTT. Translation: CASSLSVNTEAFF.

The CDR3 DNA follows: TGTGCCACCAGTGGCGGGGCGAGGACCTACAATGAGCAGTTCTTC. Translating it yields CATSGGARTYNEQFF. The chain links TRBV24-1 to TRBJ2-1; D possibly corresponds to TRBD2 (6 bases). V gave up 5 bases and J gave up 2 bases, with 12 bases separating them. This CDR3 has 15 residues. Per the germline V gene, CDR1 is KGHDR and CDR2 is SFDVKD.

The V gene is TRBV5-1, the J gene TRBJ1-5; tentatively, D is TRBD1 (6 bases). Trimming took off 5 bases at V and 4 bases at J, with 10 bases between the two ends. The CDR3 is made up of 13 amino acids. CDR1 and CDR2 from the germline V gene are SGHRS and YFSETQ. CDR3 nucleotide sequence: TGCGCCAGCAGGCTGGGGACAAATCAGCCCCAGCATTTT. Its protein is CASRLGTNQPQHF. Full variable domain (missing parts from reference TRBV5-1 and TRBJ1-5): KAGVTQTPRYLIKTRGQQVTLSCSPISGHRSVSWYQQTPGQGLQFLFEYFSETQRNKGNFPGRFSGRQFSNSRSEMNVSTLELGDSALYLCASRLGTNQPQHFGDGTRLSIL.